These T cell receptor beta chains were read from a single sample in a study of metastatic and nonmetastatic thyroid tumors. MiXCR was used by TCRdb to re-call the PCR reads. This sample has about 24,000 clones, with roughly 25% found just once. The sequenced sample was tumor tissue. These TCRs come from a male donor with papillary thyroid cancer or a benign thyroid nodule (not recorded which). Some clones in this sample may be carry-over from other donors' samples. The CDR3 runs from the conserved cysteine through the conserved F or W. The D gene is left open where the match is weak. Clone size is not always given. Where it is, it says once, few, many or a class for expanded clones.

>-|many|TRBV7-2|TRBJ1-6
TGTGCCAGCAGCTTCCAAACGCTTGGGGCAGGTTCACCCCTCCACTTT
CASSFQTLGAGSPLHF
>TRBD2|few|TRBV6-1|TRBJ2-2
TGTGTCAGCAGTCCACCGGAGCGGGAGGTGGCCGGGGAGCTGTTTTTT
CVSSPPEREVAGELFF
>-|once|TRBV20-1|TRBJ1-4
TGCAGTGCTAGGGGACAAGACGAGGTAGAAAAACTGTTTTTT
CSARGQDEVEKLFF
>TRBD2|many|TRBV5-1|TRBJ2-2
TGCGCCAGCAGCCTCCTGGGTAGCGGGAGTGTTGCCGGGGAGCTGTTTTTT
CASSLLGSGSVAGELFF
>-|-|TRBV11-1|TRBJ1-1
TGTGCCAGCACCACTGACCCCTATAGAGGGTGCCAGGAGGCTTTCTTT
CASTTDPYRGCQEAFF
>TRBD2|few|TRBV7-2|TRBJ2-2
TGTGCCAGCATCTTAGCCCCACTAGCGACCGGAGAGCTGTTTTTT
CASILAPLATGELFF
>-|many|TRBV5-1|TRBJ1-5
TGCGCCAGCAGCTTGGTGTCCGATCAGCCCCAGCATTTT
CASSLVSDQPQHF
>-|many|TRBV14|TRBJ2-7
TGTGCCAGCACCCGAAGGGGGAACGAGCAGTACTTC
CASTRRGNEQYF
>-|once|TRBV4-3|TRBJ2-7
TGCGCCAGCAGCCTAGGGGTTCCCTACGAGCATTACTTC
CASSLGVPYEHYF
>-|medium-sized|TRBV6-1|TRBJ1-6
TGTGCCAGCAGCAGGGGTGTAAATTCACCCCTCCACTTT
CASSRGVNSPLHF
>-|few|TRBV6-4|TRBJ2-2
TGTGCCTGCGGGATAGGGGTAGTGGGCACCGGGGAGCTGTTTTTT
CACGIGVVGTGELFF
>-|many|TRBV20-1|TRBJ2-4
TGCAGTGCTAGAGATGGGGCGGGGTGGGACATTCAGTACTTC
CSARDGAGWDIQYF
>-|-|TRBV6-1|TRBJ2-1
TGTGCCAGCAGTGGGACCGGCCGGGGAGGATATGAGCAGTTCTTC
CASSGTGRGGYEQFF
>TRBD1|many|TRBV24-1|TRBJ2-2
TGTGCCACCAGTCGGGACAGGGGTGAAACCGGGGAGCTGTTTTTT
CATSRDRGETGELFF
>-|many|TRBV6-2/TRBV6-3|TRBJ2-1
TGTGCCAGCAGCCCCGCAGCGAATTACAATGAGCAGTTCTTC
CASSPAANYNEQFF
>-|-|TRBV5-1|TRBJ2-7
TGCGCCAGCAGCTTGAATTCAGGTCCCGAGCAGTACTTC
CASSLNSGPEQYF
>-|many|TRBV11-1|TRBJ2-1
TGTGCCAGCCTGCACGATCAAAAGAGCTCCTACAATGAGCAGTTCTTC
CASLHDQKSSYNEQFF
>TRBD1|many|TRBV11-2|TRBJ2-7
TGTGCCAGCAGCACCCCCACCCCCGGGACAGGGCCCTACGAGCAGTACTTC
CASSTPTPGTGPYEQYF
>-|many|TRBV2|TRBJ2-2
TGTGCCAGCGTGGAGGGCAATAACGGGGAGCTGTTTTTT
CASVEGNNGELFF
>TRBD2|many|TRBV28|TRBJ2-3
TGTGCCAGCAGTTTCCCTAGCGGCACTAGCACAGATACGCAGTATTTT
CASSFPSGTSTDTQYF